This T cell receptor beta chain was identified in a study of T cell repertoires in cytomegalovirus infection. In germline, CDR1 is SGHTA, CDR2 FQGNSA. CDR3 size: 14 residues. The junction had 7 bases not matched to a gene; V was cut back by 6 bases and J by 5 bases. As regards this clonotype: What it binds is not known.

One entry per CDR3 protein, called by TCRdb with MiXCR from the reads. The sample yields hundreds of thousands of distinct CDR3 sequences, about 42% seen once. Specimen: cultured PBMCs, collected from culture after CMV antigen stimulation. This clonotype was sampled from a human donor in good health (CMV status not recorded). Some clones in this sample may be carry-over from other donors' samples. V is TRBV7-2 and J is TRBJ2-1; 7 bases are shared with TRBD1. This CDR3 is CASRQTGIDNEQFF. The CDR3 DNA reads TGTGCCAGCAGACAGACAGGGATCGACAATGAGCAGTTCTTC.